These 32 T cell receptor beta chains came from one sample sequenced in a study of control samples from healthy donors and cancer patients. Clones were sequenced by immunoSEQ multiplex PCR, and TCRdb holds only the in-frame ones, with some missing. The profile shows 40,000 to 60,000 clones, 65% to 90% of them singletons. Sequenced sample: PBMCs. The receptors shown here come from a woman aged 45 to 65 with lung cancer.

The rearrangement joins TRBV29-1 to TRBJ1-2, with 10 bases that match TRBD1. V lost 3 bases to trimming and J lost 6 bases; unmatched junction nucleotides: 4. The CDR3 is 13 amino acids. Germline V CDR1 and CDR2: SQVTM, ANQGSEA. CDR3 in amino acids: CSVDRQGANGYTF. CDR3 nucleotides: TGCAGCGTTGACAGACAGGGGGCAAATGGCTACACCTTC.

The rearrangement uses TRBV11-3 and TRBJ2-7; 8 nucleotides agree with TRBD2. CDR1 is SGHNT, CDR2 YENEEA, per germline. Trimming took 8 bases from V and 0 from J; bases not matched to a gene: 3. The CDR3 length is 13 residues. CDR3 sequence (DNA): TGTGCCAGCGAGACTAGCGCCTCCTACGAGCAGTACTTC. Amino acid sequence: CASETSASYEQYF.

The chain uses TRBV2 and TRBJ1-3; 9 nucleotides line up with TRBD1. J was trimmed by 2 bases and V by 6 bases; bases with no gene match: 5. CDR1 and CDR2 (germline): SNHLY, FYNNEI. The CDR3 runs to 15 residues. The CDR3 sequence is CASSGRDRAGNTIYF. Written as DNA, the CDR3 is TGTGCCAGCAGCGGCCGGGACAGGGCTGGAAACACCATATATTTT.

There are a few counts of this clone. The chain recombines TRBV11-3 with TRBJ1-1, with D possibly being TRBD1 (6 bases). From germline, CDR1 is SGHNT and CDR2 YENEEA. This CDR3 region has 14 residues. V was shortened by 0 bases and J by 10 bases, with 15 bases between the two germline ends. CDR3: CASSLDGGPGAAFF. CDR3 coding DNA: TGTGCCAGCAGCTTAGATGGGGGCCCAGGGGCAGCTTTCTTT.

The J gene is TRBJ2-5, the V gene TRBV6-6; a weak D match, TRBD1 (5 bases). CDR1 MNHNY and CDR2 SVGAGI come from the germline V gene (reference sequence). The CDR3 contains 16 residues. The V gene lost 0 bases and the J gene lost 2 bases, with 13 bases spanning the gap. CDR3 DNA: TGTGCCAGCAGTTACTCAGGGGCCGGCGGTCAAGAGACCCAGTACTTC. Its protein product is CASSYSGAGGQETQYF.

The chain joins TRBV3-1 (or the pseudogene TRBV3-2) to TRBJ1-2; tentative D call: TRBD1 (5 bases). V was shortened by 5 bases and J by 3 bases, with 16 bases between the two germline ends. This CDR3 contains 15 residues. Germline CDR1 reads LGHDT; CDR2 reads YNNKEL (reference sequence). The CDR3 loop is CASSSRGTKDYGYTF. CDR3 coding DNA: TGTGCCAGCAGCTCCCGCGGGACGAAAGACTATGGCTACACCTTC.

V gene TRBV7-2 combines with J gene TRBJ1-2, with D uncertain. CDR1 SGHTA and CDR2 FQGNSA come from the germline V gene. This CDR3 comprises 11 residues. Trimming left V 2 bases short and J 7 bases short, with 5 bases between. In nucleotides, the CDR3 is TGTGCCAGCAGCTTAATTTCTGGCTACACCTTC. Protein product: CASSLISGYTF.

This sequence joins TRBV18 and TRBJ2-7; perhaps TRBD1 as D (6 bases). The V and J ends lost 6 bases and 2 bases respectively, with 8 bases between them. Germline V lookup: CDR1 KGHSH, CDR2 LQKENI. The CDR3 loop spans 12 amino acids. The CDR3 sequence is CASSRDTYEQYF. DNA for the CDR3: TGTGCCAGCTCCCGGGACACCTACGAGCAGTACTTC.

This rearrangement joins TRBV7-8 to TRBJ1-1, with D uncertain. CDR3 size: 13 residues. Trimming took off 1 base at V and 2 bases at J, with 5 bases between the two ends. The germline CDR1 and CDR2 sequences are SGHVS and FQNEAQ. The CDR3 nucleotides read TGTGCCAGCAGCTTAGACAGAAACACTGAAGCTTTCTTT. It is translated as CASSLDRNTEAFF. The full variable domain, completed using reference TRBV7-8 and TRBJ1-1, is GAGVSQSPRYKVAKRGQDVALRCDPISGHVSLFWYQQALGQGPEFLTYFQNEAQLDKSGLPSDRFFAERPEGSVSTLKIQRTQQEDSAVYLCASSLDRNTEAFFGQGTRLTVV.

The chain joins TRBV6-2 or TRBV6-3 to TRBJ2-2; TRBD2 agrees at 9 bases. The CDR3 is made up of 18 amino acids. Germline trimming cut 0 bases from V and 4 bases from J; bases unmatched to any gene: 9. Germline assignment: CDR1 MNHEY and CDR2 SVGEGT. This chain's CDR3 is CASSYSWHTSGFTGELFF. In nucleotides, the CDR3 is TGTGCCAGCAGTTACTCGTGGCACACTAGCGGGTTCACCGGGGAGCTGTTTTTT.

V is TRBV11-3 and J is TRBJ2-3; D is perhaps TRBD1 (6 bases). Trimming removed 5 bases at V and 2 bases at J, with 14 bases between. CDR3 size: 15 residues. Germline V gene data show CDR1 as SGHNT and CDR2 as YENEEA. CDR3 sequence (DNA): TGTGCCAGCAGCAAAGGTCAGGGGTCCACAGATACGCAGTATTTT. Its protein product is CASSKGQGSTDTQYF.

The CDR3 DNA sequence: TGTGCCAGCAGCTTAGGGCGACAGGGGACTGCGGGCTACACCTTC. It yields the protein CASSLGRQGTAGYTF. This chain links TRBV7-2 with TRBJ1-2; 8 nucleotides match TRBD1. With V trimmed by 1 base and J by 8 bases, 9 bases remained unmatched. This CDR3 region has 15 residues. Germline-derived CDR1 and CDR2 are SGHTA and FQGNSA. The complete variable domain, with remaining parts taken from reference TRBV7-2 and TRBJ1-2, reads GAGVSQSPSNKVTEKGKDVELRCDPISGHTALYWYRQSLGQGLEFLIYFQGNSAPDKSGLPSDRFSAERTGGSVSTLTIQRTQQEDSAVYLCASSLGRQGTAGYTFGSGTRLTVV.

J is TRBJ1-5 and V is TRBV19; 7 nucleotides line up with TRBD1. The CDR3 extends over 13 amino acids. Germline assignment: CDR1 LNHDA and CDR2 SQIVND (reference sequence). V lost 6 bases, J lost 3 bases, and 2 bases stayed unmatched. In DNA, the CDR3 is TGTGCCAGTAGCGACAGGGCCAATCAGCCCCAGCATTTT. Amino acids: CASSDRANQPQHF.

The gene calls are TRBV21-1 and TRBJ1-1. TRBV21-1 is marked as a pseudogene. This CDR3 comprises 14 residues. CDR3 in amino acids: CASSPSGMNTEAFF. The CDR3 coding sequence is TGTGCCAGCAGCCCGAGTGGTATGAACACTGAAGCTTTCTTT.

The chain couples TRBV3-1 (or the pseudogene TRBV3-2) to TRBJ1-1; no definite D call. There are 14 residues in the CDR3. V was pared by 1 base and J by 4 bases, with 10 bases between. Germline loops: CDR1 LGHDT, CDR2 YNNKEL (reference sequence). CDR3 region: CASSQVLGGTEAFF. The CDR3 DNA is TGTGCCAGCAGCCAAGTTCTAGGAGGCACTGAAGCTTTCTTT.

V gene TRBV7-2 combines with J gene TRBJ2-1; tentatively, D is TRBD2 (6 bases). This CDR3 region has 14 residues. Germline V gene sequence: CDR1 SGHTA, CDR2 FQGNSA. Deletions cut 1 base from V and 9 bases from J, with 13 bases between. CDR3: CASSLGWYGSEQFF. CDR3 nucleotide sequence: TGTGCCAGCAGCTTAGGATGGTACGGGAGTGAGCAGTTCTTC. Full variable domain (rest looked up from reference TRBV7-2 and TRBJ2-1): GAGVSQSPSNKVTEKGKDVELRCDPISGHTALYWYRQSLGQGLEFLIYFQGNSAPDKSGLPSDRFSAERTGGSVSTLTIQRTQQEDSAVYLCASSLGWYGSEQFFGPGTRLTVL.

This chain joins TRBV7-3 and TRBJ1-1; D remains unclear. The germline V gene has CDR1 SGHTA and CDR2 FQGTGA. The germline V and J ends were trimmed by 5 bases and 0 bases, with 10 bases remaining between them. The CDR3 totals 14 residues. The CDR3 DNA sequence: TGTGCCAGCAGCCTGGACGGAATGAACACTGAAGCTTTCTTT. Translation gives CASSLDGMNTEAFF.

In DNA form, the CDR3 reads TGTGCCAGCAGAAAGCAACCGGGACAGGGTACCGGGGAGCTGTTTTTT. Amino acid sequence: CASRKQPGQGTGELFF. This chain uses TRBV6-4 with TRBJ2-2; 9 nucleotides match TRBD1. Per germline, CDR1 MRHNA and CDR2 SNTAGT. V lost 6 bases, J lost 5 bases, and 10 bases stayed unmatched. This CDR3 is 16 amino acids long.

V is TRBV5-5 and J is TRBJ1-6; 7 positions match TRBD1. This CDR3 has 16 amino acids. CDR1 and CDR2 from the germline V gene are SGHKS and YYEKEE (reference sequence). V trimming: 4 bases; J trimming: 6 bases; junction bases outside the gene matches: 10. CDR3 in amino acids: CASSPSGGTVNSPLHF. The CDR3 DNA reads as TGTGCCAGCAGCCCGTCAGGGGGGACAGTTAATTCACCCCTCCACTTT.

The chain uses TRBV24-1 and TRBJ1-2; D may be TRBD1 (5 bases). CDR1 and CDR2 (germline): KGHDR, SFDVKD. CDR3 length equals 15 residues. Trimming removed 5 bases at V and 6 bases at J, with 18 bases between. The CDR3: CATSGGVGGRDGYTF. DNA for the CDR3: TGTGCCACCAGTGGGGGGGTTGGGGGTAGGGATGGCTACACCTTC.

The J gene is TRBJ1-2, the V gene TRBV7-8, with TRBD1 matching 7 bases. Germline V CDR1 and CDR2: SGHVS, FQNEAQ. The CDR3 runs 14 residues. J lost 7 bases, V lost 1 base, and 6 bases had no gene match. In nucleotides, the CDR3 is TGTGCCAGCAGCTTAGAAGCAGGGGGAAGTGGCTACACCTTC. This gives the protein CASSLEAGGSGYTF.

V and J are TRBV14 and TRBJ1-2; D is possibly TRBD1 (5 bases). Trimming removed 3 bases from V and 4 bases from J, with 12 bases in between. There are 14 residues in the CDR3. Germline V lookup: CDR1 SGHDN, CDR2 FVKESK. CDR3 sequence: CASSQWDGVYGYTF. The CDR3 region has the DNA TGTGCCAGCAGCCAGTGGGACGGGGTCTATGGCTACACCTTC.

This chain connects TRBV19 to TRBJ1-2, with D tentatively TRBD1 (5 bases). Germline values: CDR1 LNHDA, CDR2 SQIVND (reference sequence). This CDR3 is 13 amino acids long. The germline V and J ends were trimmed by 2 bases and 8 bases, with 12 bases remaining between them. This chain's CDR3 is CASSITGLSGYTF. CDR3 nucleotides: TGTGCCAGTAGTATAACGGGACTTTCGGGCTACACCTTC. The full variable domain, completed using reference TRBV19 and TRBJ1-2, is DGGITQSPKYLFRKEGQNVTLSCEQNLNHDAMYWYRQDPGQGLRLIYYSQIVNDFQKGDIAEGYSVSREKKESFPLTVTSAQKNPTAFYLCASSITGLSGYTFGSGTRLTVV.

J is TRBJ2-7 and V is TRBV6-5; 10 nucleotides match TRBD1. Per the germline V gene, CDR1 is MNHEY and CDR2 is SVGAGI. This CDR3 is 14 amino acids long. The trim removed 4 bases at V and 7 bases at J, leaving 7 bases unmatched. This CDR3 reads CASSWGQGTKEQYF. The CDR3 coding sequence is TGTGCCAGCAGTTGGGGACAGGGGACGAAAGAGCAGTACTTC.

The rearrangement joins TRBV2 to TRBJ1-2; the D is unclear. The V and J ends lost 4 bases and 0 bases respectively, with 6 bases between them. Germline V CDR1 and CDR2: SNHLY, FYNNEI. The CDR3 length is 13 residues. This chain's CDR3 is CASSVGSNYGYTF. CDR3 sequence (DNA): TGTGCCAGCAGTGTAGGGTCTAACTATGGCTACACCTTC.

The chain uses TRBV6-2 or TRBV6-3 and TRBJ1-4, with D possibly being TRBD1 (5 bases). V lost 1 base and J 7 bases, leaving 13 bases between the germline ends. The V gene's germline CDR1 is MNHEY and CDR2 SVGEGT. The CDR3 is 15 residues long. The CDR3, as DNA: TGTGCCAGCAGTTACTTCGGCGGGAGGGGTGAAAAACTGTTTTTT. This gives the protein CASSYFGGRGEKLFF.

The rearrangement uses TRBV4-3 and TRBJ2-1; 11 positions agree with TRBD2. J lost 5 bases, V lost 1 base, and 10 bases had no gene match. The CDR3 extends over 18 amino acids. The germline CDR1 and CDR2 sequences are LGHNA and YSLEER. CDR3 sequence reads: CASSQVPGLAAINNEQFF. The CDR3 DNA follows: TGCGCCAGCAGCCAAGTCCCGGGACTAGCGGCCATCAACAATGAGCAGTTCTTC.

CDR3 sequence: CASAGTYEQYF. DNA for the CDR3: TGTGCCAGCGCAGGGACCTACGAGCAGTACTTC. The J gene is TRBJ2-7, the V gene TRBV28; perhaps TRBD1 as D (5 bases). Germline V gene sequence: CDR1 MDHEN, CDR2 SYDVKM. Deletions cut 8 bases from V and 2 bases from J, with 7 bases between. The CDR3 length is 11 residues.

This CDR3 is CASSFLATESGSGGRYGYTF. The DNA for the CDR3 is TGTGCCAGCAGTTTTCTCGCCACGGAGTCGGGTTCGGGGGGAAGGTATGGCTACACCTTC. The rearrangement joins TRBV27 to TRBJ1-2; tentatively, D is TRBD1 (5 bases). V shed 3 bases and J shed 5 bases, with 31 bases lying between them. This CDR3 has 20 amino acids. Germline loops: CDR1 MNHEY, CDR2 SMNVEV (reference sequence).

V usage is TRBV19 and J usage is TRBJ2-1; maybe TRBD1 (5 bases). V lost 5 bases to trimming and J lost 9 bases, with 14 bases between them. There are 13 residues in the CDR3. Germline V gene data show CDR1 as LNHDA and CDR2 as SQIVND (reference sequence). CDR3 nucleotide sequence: TGTGCCAGTAGTCCCAGGGAAGGGCTTGAGCAGTTCTTC. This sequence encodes CASSPREGLEQFF.

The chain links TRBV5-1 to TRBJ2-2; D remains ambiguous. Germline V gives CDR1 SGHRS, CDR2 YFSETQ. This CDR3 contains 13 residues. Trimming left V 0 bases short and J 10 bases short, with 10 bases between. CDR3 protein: CASSLVRHEELFF. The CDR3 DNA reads TGCGCCAGCAGCTTGGTCCGCCACGAGGAGCTGTTTTTT. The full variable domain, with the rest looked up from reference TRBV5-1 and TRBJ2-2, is KAGVTQTPRYLIKTRGQQVTLSCSPISGHRSVSWYQQTPGQGLQFLFEYFSETQRNKGNFPGRFSGRQFSNSRSEMNVSTLELGDSALYLCASSLVRHEELFFGEGSRLTVL.

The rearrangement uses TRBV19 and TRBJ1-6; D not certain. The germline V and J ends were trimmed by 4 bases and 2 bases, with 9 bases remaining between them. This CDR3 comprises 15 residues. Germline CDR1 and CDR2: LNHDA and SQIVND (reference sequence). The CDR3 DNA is TGTGCCAGTAGTAGGACGGATGCCTATAATTCACCCCTCCACTTT. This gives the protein CASSRTDAYNSPLHF.